The rows below give T cell receptor beta chains drawn from one sample of a study of shared clonotypes between healthy human individuals. Assay used: immunoSEQ multiplex PCR; TCRdb lists only in-frame clones, some missing. The table has roughly 660,000 clones, 90% seen once. The sample comprised memory CD8+ T cells from PBMCs. The origin of the receptors is a man aged 18 to 29 in good health. Some clones in this sample may be carry-over from other donors' samples. Each CDR3 is given with its conserved first and last residue. The D gene is left open where the match is weak. Where a row states a size, it is once, few, many or the class of an expanded clone; other rows omit it.

TRBJ2-7	.	TRBV4-1	TRBD1	17	TGCGCCAGCAGCCAGGATGAGGGCGGGACAGGGGGATACGAGCAGTACTTC	CASSQDEGGTGGYEQYF
TRBJ2-2	.	TRBV19	.	13	TGTGCCAGTAGTATAGGGGTCACCGGGGAGCTGTTTTTT	CASSIGVTGELFF
TRBJ2-7	.	TRBV11-2	.	15	TGTGCCAGCACCGAGGGAGGGGGGCCTTTCTACGAGCAGTACTTC	CASTEGGGPFYEQYF
TRBJ2-7	.	TRBV29-1	.	13	TGCAGCGTTTCAAGGGCAGGGGAGCACGAGCAGTACTTC	CSVSRAGEHEQYF
TRBJ2-7	.	TRBV15	TRBD2	17	TGTGCCACCAGCAAGGGACTAGAGGGAGCTGCGTCCTACGAGCAGTACTTC	CATSKGLEGAASYEQYF
TRBJ2-1	.	TRBV7-9	.	18	TGTGCCAGCAGCGATATACTGGGTGCGTGGGCCGTCCACAATGAGCAGTTCTTC	CASSDILGAWAVHNEQFF
TRBJ2-3	once	TRBV28	.	13	TGTGCCGGTTTATGGGGGACGCCAGATACGCAGTATTTT	CAGLWGTPDTQYF
TRBJ2-2	.	TRBV27	TRBD2	13	TGTGCCAGCAGTCCTCGGGGGGCCGGGGAGCTGTTTTTT	CASSPRGAGELFF
TRBJ2-7	.	TRBV9	.	14	TGTGCCAGCAGCGTAGGTAGCTTTTCCTACGAGCAGTACTTC	CASSVGSFSYEQYF
TRBJ2-1	.	TRBV28	TRBD2	14	TGTGCCAGCAGTTGGACGGGAGGGGCACTCGAGCAGTTCTTC	CASSWTGGALEQFF
TRBJ2-2	.	TRBV28	TRBD2	17	TGTGCCAGCAGGCCGGGACTAGCGCTAGCGAACACCGGGGAGCTGTTTTTT	CASRPGLALANTGELFF
TRBJ2-5	.	TRBV9	.	13	TGTGCCAGCAGCGTAGCGGATACAGAGACCCAGTACTTC	CASSVADTETQYF
TRBJ1-5	.	TRBV7-2	TRBD1	18	TGTGCCAGCAGCTTCCCCCCGGGCAGCAGGGGGATAAGTCAGCCCCAGCATTTT	CASSFPPGSRGISQPQHF
TRBJ2-7	once	TRBV7-2	TRBD2	16	TGTGCCAGCAGCTCCATGGGAGCGGGGCTCCCCTACGAGCAGTACTTC	CASSSMGAGLPYEQYF
TRBJ2-2	.	TRBV9	.	13	TGTGCCAGCAGCGTAGGTCAGTCCGGGGAGCTGTTTTTT	CASSVGQSGELFF
TRBJ2-5	.	TRBV27	TRBD2	18	TGTGCCAGCAGTATACTCGGGGCGGGACTAGTGGCGACGGAGACCCAGTACTTC	CASSILGAGLVATETQYF
TRBJ2-5	.	TRBV15	.	15	TGTGCCACCGGCCGAGGGGTTGGGGGGAAAGAGACCCAGTACTTC	CATGRGVGGKETQYF
TRBJ2-7	.	TRBV4-1	TRBD1	15	TGCGCCAGCAGCCAGACCATGGACAGGGCCTACGAGCAGTACTTC	CASSQTMDRAYEQYF
TRBJ2-1	.	TRBV9	.	16	TGTGCCAGCAGCGACGGGTGGGACCGACCCGAGTCTGAGCAGTTCTTC	CASSDGWDRPESEQFF
TRBJ1-1	.	TRBV19	.	15	TGTGCCAGTAGTATCTCCCCGAAGGGTAACACTGAAGCTTTCTTT	CASSISPKGNTEAFF
TRBJ2-5	.	TRBV7-2	.	13	TGTGCCAGCAGCTTGTGGCCGGGAGAGACCCAGTACTTC	CASSLWPGETQYF
TRBJ2-2	.	TRBV28	.	15	TGTGCCAGCAGTCTACGGTTAACAGGCGCGGGGGAGCTGTTTTTT	CASSLRLTGAGELFF
TRBJ1-1	.	TRBV5-8	TRBD1	14	TGTGCCAGCAGCTCAGGACAGGGGTATGCTGAAGCTTTCTTT	CASSSGQGYAEAFF
TRBJ2-7	once	TRBV5-1	.	13	TGCGCCAGCAGCTTCGACGGGACCTACGAGCAGTACTTC	CASSFDGTYEQYF
TRBJ2-2	.	TRBV19	.	13	TGTGCCAGTAGTATAGGCGGGGACGGGGAGCTGTTTTTT	CASSIGGDGELFF
TRBJ2-7	.	TRBV28	TRBD1	14	TGTGCCAGCACCGCGACAGGGGGCTCCTACGAGCAGTACTTC	CASTATGGSYEQYF
TRBJ1-5	once	TRBV10-3	.	16	TGTGCCATCAGTGAGTCGTCGGGGGCTAGCAATCAGCCCCAGCATTTT	CAISESSGASNQPQHF
TRBJ2-1	.	TRBV7-9	.	13	TGTGCCAGCAGGGCAGGGCATTACAATGAGCAGTTCTTC	CASRAGHYNEQFF
TRBJ1-4	.	TRBV4-3	.	12	TGCGCCAGCAGCCGACGGAATGAAAAACTGTTTTTT	CASSRRNEKLFF
TRBJ2-3	.	TRBV6-6	TRBD2	16	TGTGCCAGCAGTTACATGGGGGGAGGGCCGGGAGATACGCAGTATTTT	CASSYMGGGPGDTQYF
TRBJ1-3	.	TRBV4-1	.	14	TGCGCCAGCAGCCAACAGGATCCAGGAAACACCATATATTTT	CASSQQDPGNTIYF
TRBJ2-7	.	TRBV27	TRBD1	13	TGTGCCAGCAGCCCGGGACAGACCTACGAGCAGTACTTC	CASSPGQTYEQYF
TRBJ2-7	.	TRBV27	TRBD2	13	TGTGCCAGCAGTTTAGGGGGGGGATACGAGCAGTACTTC	CASSLGGGYEQYF
TRBJ2-2	.	TRBV27	.	14	TGTGCCAGCAGTTATCGAGCGAGCCCCGGGGAGCTGTTTTTT	CASSYRASPGELFF
TRBJ2-5	few	TRBV30	TRBD1	19	TGTGCCTGGAGGACTCATATAGGGGGACAGGGAGTGCCTCAAGAGACCCAGTACTTC	CAWRTHIGGQGVPQETQYF
TRBJ2-7	.	TRBV25-1	.	12	TGTGCCAGCGGTCCTAGCTCCTACGAGCAGTACTTC	CASGPSSYEQYF
TRBJ1-1	.	TRBV5-1	.	13	TGCGCCAGCAGCTTGGGGGGCAGCACTGAAGCTTTCTTT	CASSLGGSTEAFF
TRBJ2-2	.	TRBV27	TRBD2	19	TGTGCCAGCAGTTTATTGACGGGTGGGGCTAGCGGGAGTACCGGGGAGCTGTTTTTT	CASSLLTGGASGSTGELFF
TRBJ2-1	.	TRBV7-9	TRBD1	14	TGTGCCAGCAGGCCCGGGACAGGGGTCTATGAGCAGTTCTTC	CASRPGTGVYEQFF
TRBJ2-7	.	TRBV27	.	14	TGTGCCAGCAGTCCGACGGGTCTCCCTTACGAGCAGTACTTC	CASSPTGLPYEQYF
TRBJ2-3	.	TRBV27	.	16	TGTGCCAGCAGTTTCCTCCGGAGTCGAGTCACAGATACGCAGTATTTT	CASSFLRSRVTDTQYF
TRBJ2-7	.	TRBV2	.	14	TGTGCCAGCAGTGGCTATCGGGGATTCCACGAGCAGTACTTC	CASSGYRGFHEQYF
TRBJ2-7	.	TRBV27	.	14	TGTGCCAGCAGTGCTCCCACAGGGACCTACGAGCAGTACTTC	CASSAPTGTYEQYF
TRBJ2-7	.	TRBV9	TRBD2	15	TGTGCCAGCAGCGTGGGACTAGCGGATACCTACGAGCAGTACTTC	CASSVGLADTYEQYF
TRBJ2-3	once	TRBV7-9	.	15	TGTGCCAGCAGCTTAGGGGTTTTTGGCACAGATACGCAGTATTTT	CASSLGVFGTDTQYF
TRBJ2-5	.	TRBV7-9	.	14	TGTGCCAGCAGCTTAGAGGAGCGGGTGGGGACCCAGTACTTC	CASSLEERVGTQYF
TRBJ1-3	.	TRBV15	.	17	TGTGCCACCAGCAGGACAGTTTACGGGACATTAGCAAACACCATATATTTT	CATSRTVYGTLANTIYF
TRBJ2-1	.	TRBV5-1	TRBD2	17	TGCGCCAGCAGCCCACGTGGAAGGGAGGGCCGTGAGAGTGAGCAGTTCTTC	CASSPRGREGRESEQFF
TRBJ2-3	.	TRBV29-1	.	11	TGCAGCGCCGACAGCACAGATACGCAGTATTTT	CSADSTDTQYF
TRBJ2-1	.	TRBV7-9	.	14	TGTGCCAGCAGCTTAGCGGGCCAGGCGGCCGAGCAGTTCTTC	CASSLAGQAAEQFF
TRBJ2-2	once	TRBV6-1	.	15	TGTGCCAGCAGTGTATGGGCCCATGACACCGGGGAGCTGTTTTTT	CASSVWAHDTGELFF
TRBJ1-1	.	TRBV14	.	15	TGTGCCAGCAGCCCCATCAACACCTTGAACACTGAAGCTTTCTTT	CASSPINTLNTEAFF
TRBJ2-7	.	TRBV21-1	.	16	TGTGCCAGCAGCAAGTGGAACAGGCATCCAACCTACGAGCAGTACTTC	CASSKWNRHPTYEQYF
TRBJ2-5	.	TRBV6-1	.	11	TGTGCCAGCCGCGCAGGGCTCCAGCAGTACTTC	CASRAGLQQYF
TRBJ2-1	.	TRBV19	.	15	TGTGCCAGTAGTTGGTGGGGCGGGGCGGGCGATGAGCAGTTCTTC	CASSWWGGAGDEQFF
TRBJ1-1	.	TRBV28	TRBD1	16	TGTGCCAGCAGTACTGACAGGGAGGGGATCAACACTGAAGCTTTCTTT	CASSTDREGINTEAFF
TRBJ2-3	.	TRBV28	.	13	TGTGCCAGCAGTTTTCACGGCGAAGATACGCAGTATTTT	CASSFHGEDTQYF